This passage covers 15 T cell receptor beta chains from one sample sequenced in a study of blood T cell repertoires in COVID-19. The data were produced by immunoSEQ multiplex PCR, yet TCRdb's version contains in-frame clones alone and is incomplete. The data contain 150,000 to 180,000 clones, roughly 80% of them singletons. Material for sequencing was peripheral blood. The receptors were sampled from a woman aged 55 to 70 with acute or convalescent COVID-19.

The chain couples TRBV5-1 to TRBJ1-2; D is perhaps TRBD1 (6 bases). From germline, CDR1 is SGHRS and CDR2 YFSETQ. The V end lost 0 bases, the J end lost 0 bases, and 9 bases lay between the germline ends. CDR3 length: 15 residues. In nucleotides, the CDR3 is TGCGCCAGCAGCTTGGCCCGGACAGCTAACTATGGCTACACCTTC. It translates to CASSLARTANYGYTF.

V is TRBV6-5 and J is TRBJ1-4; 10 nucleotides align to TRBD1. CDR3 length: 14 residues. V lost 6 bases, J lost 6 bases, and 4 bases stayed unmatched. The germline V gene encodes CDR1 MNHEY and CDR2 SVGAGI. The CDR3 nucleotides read TGTGCCAGCAGCGTTGGACAGGGGGATGAAAAACTGTTTTTT. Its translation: CASSVGQGDEKLFF.

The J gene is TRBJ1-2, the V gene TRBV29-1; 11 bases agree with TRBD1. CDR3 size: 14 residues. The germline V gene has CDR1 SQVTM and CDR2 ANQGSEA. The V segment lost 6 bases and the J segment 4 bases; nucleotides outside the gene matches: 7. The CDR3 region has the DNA TGCAGCGTCAAACCCGGGACAGGGGGCTATGGCTACACCTTC. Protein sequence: CSVKPGTGGYGYTF.

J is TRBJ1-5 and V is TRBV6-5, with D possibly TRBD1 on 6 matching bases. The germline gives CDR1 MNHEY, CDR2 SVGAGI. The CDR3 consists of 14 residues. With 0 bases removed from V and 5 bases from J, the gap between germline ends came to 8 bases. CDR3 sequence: CASSYSGGHQPQHF. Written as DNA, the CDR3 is TGTGCCAGCAGTTACTCGGGGGGGCATCAGCCCCAGCATTTT.

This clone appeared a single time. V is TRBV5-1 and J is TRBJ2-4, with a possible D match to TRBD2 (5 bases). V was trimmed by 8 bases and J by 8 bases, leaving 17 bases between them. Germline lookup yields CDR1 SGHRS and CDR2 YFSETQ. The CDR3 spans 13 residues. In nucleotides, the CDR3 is TGCGCCAGTAGGTACGGGGTGGAAGACATTCAGTACTTC. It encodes CASRYGVEDIQYF.

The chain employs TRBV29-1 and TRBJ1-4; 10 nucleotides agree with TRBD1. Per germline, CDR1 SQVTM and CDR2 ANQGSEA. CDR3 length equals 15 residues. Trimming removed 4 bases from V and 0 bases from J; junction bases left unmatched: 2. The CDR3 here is CSVATGGTTNEKLFF. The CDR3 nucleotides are TGCAGCGTTGCGACAGGGGGCACAACTAATGAAAAACTGTTTTTT.

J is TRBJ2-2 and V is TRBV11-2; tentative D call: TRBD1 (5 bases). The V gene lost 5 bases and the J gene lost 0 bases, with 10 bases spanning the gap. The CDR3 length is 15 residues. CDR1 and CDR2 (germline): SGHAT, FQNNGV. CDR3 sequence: CASSLGQANTGELFF. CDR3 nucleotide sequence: TGTGCCAGCAGCCTGGGGCAGGCGAACACCGGGGAGCTGTTTTTT.

The CDR3 loop is CSVRVTGPVEKLFF. The CDR3 DNA reads as TGCAGCGTCCGCGTTACAGGGCCGGTCGAAAAACTGTTTTTT. The V gene is TRBV29-1, the J gene TRBJ1-4; a possible D gene is TRBD1 (6 bases). Trimming cost V 6 bases and J 8 bases, with 19 bases left between them. From germline, CDR1 is SQVTM and CDR2 ANQGSEA. This CDR3 region has 14 residues.

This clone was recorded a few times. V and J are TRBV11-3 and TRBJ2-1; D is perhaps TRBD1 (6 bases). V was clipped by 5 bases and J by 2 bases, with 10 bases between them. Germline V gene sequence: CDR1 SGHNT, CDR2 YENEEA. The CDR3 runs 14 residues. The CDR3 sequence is CASSPQGPYNEQFF. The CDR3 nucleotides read TGTGCCAGCAGCCCACAGGGCCCCTACAATGAGCAGTTCTTC.

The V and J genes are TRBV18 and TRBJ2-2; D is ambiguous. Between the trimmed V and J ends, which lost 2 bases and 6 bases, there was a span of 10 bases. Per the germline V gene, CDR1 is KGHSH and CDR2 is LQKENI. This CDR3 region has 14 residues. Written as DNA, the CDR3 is TGTGCCAGCTCACCATCAATGGAGCCCGGGGAGCTGTTTTTT. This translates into CASSPSMEPGELFF.

CDR3 amino acids: CASSPRANTEAFF. In DNA, the CDR3 is TGTGCCAGCAGTCCCAGGGCGAACACTGAAGCTTTCTTT. This chain uses TRBV28 with TRBJ1-1, with D maybe TRBD1 (5 bases). The CDR3 runs 13 residues. Trimming pared 5 bases from V and 1 base from J, leaving 8 bases between. Germline V lookup: CDR1 MDHEN, CDR2 SYDVKM.

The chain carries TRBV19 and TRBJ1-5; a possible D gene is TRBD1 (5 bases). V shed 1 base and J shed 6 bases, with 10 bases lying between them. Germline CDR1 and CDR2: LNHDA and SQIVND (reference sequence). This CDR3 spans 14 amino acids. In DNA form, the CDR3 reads TGTGCCAGTAGTATAGGCAGGGTGGGTCAGCCCCAGCATTTT. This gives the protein CASSIGRVGQPQHF.

Written as DNA, the CDR3 is TGTGCCAGCAGTGAACAGGGAAAACGAGGCTACACCTTC. Protein product: CASSEQGKRGYTF. The rearrangement links TRBV2 to TRBJ1-2, with a tentative D call TRBD1 (5 bases). In germline, CDR1 is SNHLY, CDR2 FYNNEI. The CDR3 is 13 amino acids. The V end lost 2 bases, the J end lost 8 bases, and 12 bases lay between the germline ends.

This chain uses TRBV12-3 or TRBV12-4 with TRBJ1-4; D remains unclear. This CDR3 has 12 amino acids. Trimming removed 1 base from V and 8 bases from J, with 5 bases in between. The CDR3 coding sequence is TGTGCCAGCAGTTTAGTGGCAGAAAAACTGTTTTTT. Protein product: CASSLVAEKLFF.

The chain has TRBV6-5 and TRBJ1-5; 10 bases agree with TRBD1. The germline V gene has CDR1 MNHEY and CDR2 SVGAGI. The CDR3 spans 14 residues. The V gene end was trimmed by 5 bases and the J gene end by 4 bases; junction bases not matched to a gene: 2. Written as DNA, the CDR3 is TGTGCCAGCAGTAGGACAGGGGGAAATCAGCCCCAGCATTTT. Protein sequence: CASSRTGGNQPQHF.